The rows below give T cell receptor beta chains drawn from one sample of a study of vaccination and CD4 T cells after COVID-19. TCRdb fed the PCR reads into MiXCR, producing one record per CDR3 protein. The data contain approximately 5,000 distinct CDR3 sequences, about 32% of them seen just once; the ten biggest clones take up 20% to 25%. Their target antigens are unknown. This specimen consisted of CD4+ T cells from blood, cultured in vitro, obtained after SARS-CoV-2 vaccination. Source of these receptors: a human donor who had recovered from COVID-19. Both conserved end residues are part of each CDR3. The D gene is left open where the match is weak. Only part of the rows carry a size: once, few, many, or a class if the clone is expanded.

TRBV29-1	TRBJ2-5	NA	few	CSVRGALQETQYF	TGCAGCGTTCGAGGGGCATTACAAGAGACCCAGTACTTC
TRBV7-7	TRBJ2-5	NA	medium-sized	CASSLHADETQYF	TGTGCCAGCAGCTTACATGCGGATGAGACCCAGTACTTC
TRBV4-2	TRBJ2-7	NA	medium-sized	CASSQGGLGSYEQYF	TGTGCCAGCAGCCAAGGAGGTCTAGGATCCTACGAGCAGTACTTC
TRBV6-1	TRBJ2-5	TRBD1	medium-sized	CASRQTGDQETQYF	TGTGCCAGCAGGCAGACAGGGGACCAAGAGACCCAGTACTTC
TRBV20-1	TRBJ1-1	NA	medium-sized	CSARARTEAFF	TGCAGTGCTAGGGCGAGGACTGAAGCTTTCTTT
TRBV15	TRBJ2-5	TRBD1	medium-sized	CATSRDVEQGATKTQYF	TGTGCCACCAGCAGAGATGTCGAACAGGGGGCGACTAAGACCCAGTACTTC
TRBV2	TRBJ2-7	NA	NA	CASRGLNTYEQYF	TGTGCCAGCAGAGGACTAAACACCTACGAGCAGTACTTC
TRBV20-1	TRBJ1-6	NA	medium-sized	CSASGPNSPLHF	TGCAGTGCTAGCGGTCCGAATTCACCCCTCCACTTT
TRBV7-9	TRBJ1-2	NA	medium-sized	CASSFGTYGYTF	TGTGCCAGCAGCTTTGGAACCTATGGCTACACCTTC
TRBV19	TRBJ2-7	NA	NA	CASRRGRSYEQYF	TGTGCCAGTAGGCGGGGCAGATCCTACGAGCAGTACTTC
TRBV28	TRBJ1-5	NA	NA	CASSPGTNNQPQHF	TGTGCCAGCAGCCCTGGGACTAACAATCAGCCCCAGCATTTT
TRBV11-2	TRBJ2-7	TRBD1	NA	CASSLGRGQGGQYF	TGTGCCAGCAGCTTAGGGAGGGGACAGGGAGGGCAGTACTTC
TRBV2	TRBJ1-5	TRBD1	few	CASTEDRGQQPQHF	TGTGCCAGCACCGAGGACAGGGGGCAGCAGCCCCAGCATTTT
TRBV6-5	TRBJ1-1	NA	NA	CASSYGGEAFF	TGTGCCAGCAGTTACGGTGGAGAAGCTTTCTTT
TRBV6-1	TRBJ1-2	TRBD1	NA	CASQTGGYGYTF	TGTGCCAGCCAAACAGGGGGCTATGGCTACACCTTC
TRBV4-3	TRBJ2-3	NA	once	CASSQGWGAKDTQYF	TGCGCCAGCAGCCAAGGATGGGGGGCTAAAGATACGCAGTATTTT
TRBV6-1	TRBJ2-7	NA	few	CASKPNRGGEQYF	TGTGCCAGCAAACCGAACAGGGGGGGAGAGCAGTACTTC
TRBV24-1	TRBJ2-1	TRBD2	few	CATSDGVSGGTYNEQFF	TGTGCCACCAGTGACGGGGTGAGCGGGGGAACCTACAATGAGCAGTTCTTC
TRBV14	TRBJ2-7	NA	NA	CASSQDSRPHEQYF	TGTGCCAGCAGCCAAGATTCCAGACCACACGAGCAGTACTTC
TRBV20-1	TRBJ2-5	NA	medium-sized	CSAKDSLVTQYF	TGCAGTGCTAAGGACAGCTTGGTGACCCAGTACTTC
TRBV28	TRBJ1-1	TRBD1	few	CASSSGGTAVNTEAFF	TGTGCCAGCAGCTCGGGGGGGACAGCGGTGAACACTGAAGCTTTCTTT
TRBV6-5	TRBJ1-5	NA	few	CASSYTGPNQPQHF	TGTGCCAGCAGTTACACAGGCCCCAATCAGCCCCAGCATTTT
TRBV20-1	TRBJ1-1	TRBD1	NA	CSVDRGRGTEAFF	TGCAGTGTTGACAGGGGGCGAGGAACTGAAGCTTTCTTT
TRBV6-1	TRBJ1-2	NA	medium-sized	CASRTQPYGYTF	TGTGCCAGCAGGACACAGCCTTATGGCTACACCTTC
TRBV10-3	TRBJ2-7	NA	few	CAISESGASASYEQYF	TGTGCCATCAGTGAGTCAGGAGCTAGCGCGTCCTACGAGCAGTACTTC
TRBV20-1	TRBJ1-5	NA	medium-sized	CSAGSGVQPQHF	TGCAGTGCTGGGTCAGGGGTTCAGCCCCAGCATTTT
TRBV7-2	TRBJ1-6	NA	large	CASSPINRVGSSPLHF	TGTGCCAGCAGCCCTATCAACAGGGTCGGCAGTTCACCCCTCCACTTT
TRBV29-1	TRBJ1-2	TRBD1	few	CSVGDRGGSGYTF	TGCAGCGTGGGCGACAGGGGAGGTAGTGGCTACACCTTC
TRBV28	TRBJ1-5	NA	NA	CASCLRQSKGNQPQHF	TGTGCCAGCTGTTTGAGACAGTCCAAGGGAAATCAGCCCCAGCATTTT
TRBV5-6	TRBJ1-2	NA	NA	CVSSSTPPYGYTF	TGTGTCAGCAGCTCCACCCCTCCATATGGCTACACCTTC
TRBV6-1	TRBJ2-7	NA	few	CASSVPVTFVQYF	TGTGCCAGCAGTGTCCCGGTGACCTTTGTGCAGTACTTC
TRBV6-2/TRBV6-3	TRBJ1-2	NA	NA	CASSNRDGTYGYTF	TGTGCCAGCAGCAACAGGGATGGGACCTATGGCTACACCTTC
TRBV6-2/TRBV6-3	TRBJ1-2	TRBD1	NA	CASRPFRTGERGYTF	TGTGCCAGCAGGCCTTTCCGGACAGGGGAGCGAGGCTACACCTTC
TRBV11-1	TRBJ2-7	TRBD2	NA	CASSLRLASGSRTYEQYF	TGTGCCAGCAGCTTAAGGTTGGCGAGCGGGAGTAGAACCTACGAGCAGTACTTC
TRBV7-6	TRBJ2-1	NA	NA	CATSPGRTGGEQFF	TGTGCCACCTCCCCCGGGCGAACTGGCGGTGAGCAGTTCTTC
TRBV6-4	TRBJ2-3	NA	once	CASSERGAARLRTDTQYF	TGTGCCAGCAGTGAGCGGGGAGCGGCACGGCTTCGCACAGATACGCAGTATTTT
TRBV18	TRBJ2-1	NA	NA	CASSPFLVYNEQFF	TGTGCCAGCTCACCATTTCTCGTCTACAATGAGCAGTTCTTC
TRBV20-1	TRBJ1-5	NA	medium-sized	CSARPRWGPQHF	TGCAGTGCTAGGCCCCGTTGGGGGCCCCAGCATTTT
TRBV11-3	TRBJ2-7	TRBD1	few	CASSLGTVYEQYF	TGTGCCAGCAGCCTCGGGACAGTTTACGAGCAGTACTTC
TRBV15	TRBJ1-1	NA	few	CATSRNRGNTEAFF	TGTGCCACCAGCAGAAACCGGGGCAACACTGAAGCTTTCTTT
TRBV27	TRBJ2-7	NA	few	CASRLMGASYEQYF	TGTGCCAGCAGACTTATGGGGGCTTCCTACGAGCAGTACTTC
TRBV21-1	TRBJ2-3	NA	NA	CASSKSSGTATDTQYF	TGTGCCAGCAGCAAGTCTAGCGGGACGGCCACAGATACGCAGTATTTT
TRBV18	TRBJ2-5	NA	few	CASSPQGGETQYF	TGTGCCAGCTCACCACAGGGAGGCGAGACCCAGTACTTC
TRBV28	TRBJ2-2	NA	NA	CASSGGELFF	TGTGCCAGCAGCGGCGGGGAGCTGTTTTTT
TRBV24-1	TRBJ2-1	TRBD2	few	CATSGLTSGPYNEQFF	TGTGCCACCAGTGGACTGACTAGCGGGCCTTACAATGAGCAGTTCTTC